This TCR beta chain was sequenced for a study of patients and donors after allogeneic stem cell transplantation (dated by TCRdb to 2020 to 2022). This clonotype appeared a few times. It has no known antigen specificity. No base qualities exist here, and no much larger clone lies one base off it. The CDR3 starts with the cysteine, ends with the phenylalanine, and has 13 residues. The kept DNA is CDR3 alone, 39 bases in frame from the first base. From the germline V gene, CDR1 is WSHSY and CDR2 is SAAADI. V and J are trimmed by 4 bases and 6 bases, and the gene matches miss 2 bases of the junction. The library was prepared using RT-PCR. Sequenced using a NextSeq 550. Through fastp at Q25 and MiXCR, TCRdb rebuilt clones from the public reads, retaining in-frame beta chains. Every distinct CDR3 protein forms one entry, paired with its most common genes and DNA. In this sample the table shows about a million distinct CDR3 sequences, 15% to 20% of which occur a single time. Around 6% of the sample comes from the top ten.

This TCR was sampled from a human donor who was either an allogeneic HSCT recipient or a stem cell or donor lymphocyte infusion donor (not recorded which). It is not recorded whose cells these are; they may come from a transplant donor. The specimen was blood, either unsorted or a sorted T cell fraction (not recorded which). The rearranged chain carries TRBV10-2 and TRBJ2-2, with 7 central nucleotides matching TRBD2. For the CDR3, the sequence is CASSGTRSGELFF. The DNA is TGCGCCAGCAGTGGGACTAGGTCCGGGGAGCTGTTTTTT.